This T cell receptor (beta chain) was recovered during a study of cytomegalovirus exposure and HLA in healthy donors. About the study: Out of 150 million to 200 million T cells, an earlier analysis found around 110 million unique TCR beta sequences in total. Study-wide findings and caveats: In a later analysis, a missense DCLRE1C variant was linked to TCR beta V- and J-gene trimming. Around 160 TCR beta chains were listed as cytomegalovirus-associated.

The PCR used 60 Vbeta and 13 Jbeta primers. Per the study methods: Approximately 78 million unique TCR beta chains, roughly 11 million of them shared, were counted by a later analysis. Sequencing was performed with immunoSEQ multiplex PCR; in TCRdb, only in-frame clones are kept and a portion is missing. V and J calls and clone size follow that table, whereas D and trimming were derived from the DNA. The sample consists of roughly 140,000 clones, roughly three quarters of them appearing once. To note about this clone: What it recognizes is unknown.

Sequencing was done on a sample of PBMCs. The origin of this receptor is a man in his 60s in good health and CMV-seronegative.

The CDR3 sequence: CASSQLTGGMAKNIQYF. CDR3 nucleotide sequence: TGTGCCAGCAGCCAACTAACAGGGGGCATGGCCAAAAACATTCAGTACTTC. The genes are TRBV4-2 and TRBJ2-4; 9 bases match TRBD1. Germline lookup yields CDR1 LGHNA and CDR2 YNFKEQ. This CDR3 spans 17 amino acids. V lost 2 bases to trimming and J lost 1 base; unmatched junction nucleotides: 6.